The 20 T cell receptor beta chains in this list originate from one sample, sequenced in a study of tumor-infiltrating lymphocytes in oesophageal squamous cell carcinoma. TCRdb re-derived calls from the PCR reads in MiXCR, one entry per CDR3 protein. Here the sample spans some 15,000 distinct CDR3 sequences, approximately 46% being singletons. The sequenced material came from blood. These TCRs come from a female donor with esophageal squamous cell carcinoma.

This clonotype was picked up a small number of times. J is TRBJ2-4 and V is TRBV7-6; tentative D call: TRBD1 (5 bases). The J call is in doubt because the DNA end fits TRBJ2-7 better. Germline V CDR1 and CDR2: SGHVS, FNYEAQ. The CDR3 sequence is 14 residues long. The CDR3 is CASSPDTISYEQYF. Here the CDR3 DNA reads TGTGCCAGCAGCCCGGACACTATCTCCTACGAGCAGTACTTC.

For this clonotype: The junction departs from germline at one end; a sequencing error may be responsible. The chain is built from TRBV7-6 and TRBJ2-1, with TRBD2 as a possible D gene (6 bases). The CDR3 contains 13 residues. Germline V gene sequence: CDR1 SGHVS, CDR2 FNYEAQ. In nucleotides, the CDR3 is TGTGCTAGCAGCCTCACCGGGACTGGGGAGCAGTTCTTC. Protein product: CASSLTGTGEQFF.

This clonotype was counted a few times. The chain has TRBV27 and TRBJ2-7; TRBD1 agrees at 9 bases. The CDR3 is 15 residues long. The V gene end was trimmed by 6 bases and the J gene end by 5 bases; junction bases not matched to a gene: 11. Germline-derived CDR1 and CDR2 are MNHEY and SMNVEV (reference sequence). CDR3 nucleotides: TGTGCCAGCAGACCGGGACAGGGTAGGGTGCACGAGCAGTACTTC. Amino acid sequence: CASRPGQGRVHEQYF.

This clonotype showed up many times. CDR3 nucleotide sequence: TGTGCCAGCAGCGATACTAGCGGGAACTACAATGAGCAGTTCTTC. Translating it yields CASSDTSGNYNEQFF. This sequence joins TRBV7-2 and TRBJ2-1, with 10 nucleotides matching TRBD2. V trimming: 5 bases; J trimming: 3 bases; junction bases outside the gene matches: 4. Per the germline V gene, CDR1 is SGHTA and CDR2 is FQGNSA. The CDR3 is 15 residues long.

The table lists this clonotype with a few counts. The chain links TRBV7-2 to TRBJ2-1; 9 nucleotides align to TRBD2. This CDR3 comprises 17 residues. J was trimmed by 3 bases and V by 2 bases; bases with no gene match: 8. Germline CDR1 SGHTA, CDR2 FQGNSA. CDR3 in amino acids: CASSLRGLASYYNEQFF. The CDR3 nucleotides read TGTGCCAGCAGCTTAAGGGGACTAGCATCCTACTACAATGAGCAGTTCTTC.

The CDR3 loop reads CASSLEDRLSYEQYF. The CDR3 DNA follows: TGTGCCAGCAGCTTAGAGGACAGGCTCTCCTACGAGCAGTACTTC. V usage is TRBV7-6 and J usage is TRBJ2-3, with 7 positions matching TRBD1. The closer fit of TRBJ2-7 to the DNA end suggests the J call may be wrong. The CDR3 runs 15 residues. CDR1 and CDR2 from the germline V gene are SGHVS and FNYEAQ.

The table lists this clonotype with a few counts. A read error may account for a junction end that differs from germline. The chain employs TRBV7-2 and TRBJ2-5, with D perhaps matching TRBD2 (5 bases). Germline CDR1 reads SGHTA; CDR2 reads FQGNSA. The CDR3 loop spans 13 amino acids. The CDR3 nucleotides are TGTGCCAGCAGCTTAGCGTTACGGGAAGACCTTTGCTTC. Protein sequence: CASSLALREDLCF. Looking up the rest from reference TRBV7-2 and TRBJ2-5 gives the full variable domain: GAGVSQSPSNKVTEKGKDVELRCDPISGHTALYWYRQSLGQGLEFLIYFQGNSAPDKSGLPSDRFSAERTGGSVSTLTIQRTQQEDSAVYLCASSLALREDLCFGPGTRLLVL.

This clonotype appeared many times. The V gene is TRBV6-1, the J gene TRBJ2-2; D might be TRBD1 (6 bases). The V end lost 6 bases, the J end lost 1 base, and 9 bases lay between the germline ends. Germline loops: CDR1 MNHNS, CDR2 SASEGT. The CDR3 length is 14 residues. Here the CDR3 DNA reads TGTGCCAGCAGGCAGACAGGGAACACCGGGGAGCTGTTTTTT. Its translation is CASRQTGNTGELFF.

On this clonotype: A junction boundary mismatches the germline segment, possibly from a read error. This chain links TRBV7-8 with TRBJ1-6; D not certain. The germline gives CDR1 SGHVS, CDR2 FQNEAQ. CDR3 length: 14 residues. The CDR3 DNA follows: TGTGCCAGCAACTTAAGGCCTAGCAGGTCACCCCTCCACTTC. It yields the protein CASNLRPSRSPLHF.

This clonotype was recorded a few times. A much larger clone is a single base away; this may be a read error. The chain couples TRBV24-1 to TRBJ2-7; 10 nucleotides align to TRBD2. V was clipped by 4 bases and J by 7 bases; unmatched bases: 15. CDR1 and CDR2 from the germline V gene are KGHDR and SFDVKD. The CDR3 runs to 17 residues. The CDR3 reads CATSDTPSGGPYNEQYF. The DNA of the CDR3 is TGTGCCACCAGTGACACTCCTAGCGGGGGTCCCTACAATGAGCAGTACTTC.

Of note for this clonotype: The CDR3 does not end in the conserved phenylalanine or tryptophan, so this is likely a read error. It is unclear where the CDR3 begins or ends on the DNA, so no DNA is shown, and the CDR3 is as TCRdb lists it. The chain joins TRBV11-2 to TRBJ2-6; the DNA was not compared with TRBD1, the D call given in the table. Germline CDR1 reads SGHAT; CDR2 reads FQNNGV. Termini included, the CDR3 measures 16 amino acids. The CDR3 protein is CASRRRQGAETQYFGA.

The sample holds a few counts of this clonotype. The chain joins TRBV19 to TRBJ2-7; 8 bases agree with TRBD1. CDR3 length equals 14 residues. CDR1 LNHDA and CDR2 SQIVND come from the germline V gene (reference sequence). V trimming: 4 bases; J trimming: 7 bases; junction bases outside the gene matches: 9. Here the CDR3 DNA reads TGTGCCAGTAGTACCGACCGACAGGGGCGGGAGCAGTACTTC. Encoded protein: CASSTDRQGREQYF.

The DNA of the CDR3 is TGCGCCAGCAGCTTGATGGATTTGGACAATGAGCAGTTCTTC. It specifies CASSLMDLDNEQFF. The gene calls are TRBV5-1 and TRBJ2-5; D gene ambiguous. The tail of the sequence fits TRBJ2-1 better, so the J call may be wrong. This CDR3 has 14 residues. Germline-derived CDR1 and CDR2 are SGHRS and YFSETQ.

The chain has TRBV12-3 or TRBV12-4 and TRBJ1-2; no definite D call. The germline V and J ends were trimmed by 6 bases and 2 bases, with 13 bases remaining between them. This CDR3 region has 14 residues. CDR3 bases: TGTGCCAGCAGCCCTGGGTTCACCAACTATGGCTACACCTTC. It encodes CASSPGFTNYGYTF.

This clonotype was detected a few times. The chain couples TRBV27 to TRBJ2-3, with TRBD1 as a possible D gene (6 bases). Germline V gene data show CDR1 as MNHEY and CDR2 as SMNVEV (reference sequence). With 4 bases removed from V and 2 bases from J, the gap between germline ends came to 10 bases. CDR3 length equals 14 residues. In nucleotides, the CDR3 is TGTGCCAGCAGTTGGCAGGGGTTCACAGATACGCAGTATTTT. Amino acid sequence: CASSWQGFTDTQYF.

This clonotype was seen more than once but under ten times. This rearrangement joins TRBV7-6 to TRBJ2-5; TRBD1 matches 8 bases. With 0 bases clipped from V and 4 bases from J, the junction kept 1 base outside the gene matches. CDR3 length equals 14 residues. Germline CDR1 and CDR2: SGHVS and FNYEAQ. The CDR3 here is CASSLATGVETQYF. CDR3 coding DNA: TGTGCCAGCAGCTTAGCGACAGGGGTAGAGACCCAGTACTTC.

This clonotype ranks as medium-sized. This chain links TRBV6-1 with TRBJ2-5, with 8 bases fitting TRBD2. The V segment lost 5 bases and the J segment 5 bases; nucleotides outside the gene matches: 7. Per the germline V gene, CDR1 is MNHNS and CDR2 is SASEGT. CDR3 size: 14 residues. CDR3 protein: CASSYQAGAETQYF. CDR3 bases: TGTGCCAGCAGTTATCAAGCGGGAGCCGAGACCCAGTACTTC.

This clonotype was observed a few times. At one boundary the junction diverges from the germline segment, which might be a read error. The CDR3, as DNA: TGTGCCAGCAGCTTAAGGAGTAAGGGAGGGAGCTCCTATAATTCACCCCTCCACTTC. Amino acid sequence: CASSLRSKGGSSYNSPLHF. The chain combines TRBV11-2 with TRBJ1-6, with D hard to call. Germline V lookup: CDR1 SGHAT, CDR2 FQNNGV. This CDR3 is built from 19 residues.

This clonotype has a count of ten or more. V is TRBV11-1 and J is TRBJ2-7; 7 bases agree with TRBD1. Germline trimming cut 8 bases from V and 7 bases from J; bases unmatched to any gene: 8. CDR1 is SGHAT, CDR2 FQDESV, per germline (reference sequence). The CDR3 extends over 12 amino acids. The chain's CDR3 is CASVQGFGEQYF. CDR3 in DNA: TGTGCCAGCGTACAGGGGTTCGGTGAGCAGTACTTC.

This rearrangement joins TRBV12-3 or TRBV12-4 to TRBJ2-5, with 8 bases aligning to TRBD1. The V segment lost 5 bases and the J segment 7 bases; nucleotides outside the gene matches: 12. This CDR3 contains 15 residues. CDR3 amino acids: CASSPLGQGRGTQYF. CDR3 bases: TGTGCCAGCAGTCCACTTGGACAGGGAAGAGGGACCCAGTACTTC.